This T cell receptor beta chain derives from a study of blood T cell repertoires in COVID-19. The wider study: Donors in the United States, Italy and Spain gave samples during acute or convalescent COVID-19. Sources were T cells, B-cell-depleted T cells, or PBMCs; the material itself was cDNA or gDNA.

Per the original methods: Scientists estimated how many nucleated cells there were by amplifying reference gene primers. The method was immunoSEQ multiplex PCR; TCRdb's version includes in-frame clones alone and lacks a portion of them. That table is the source of V, J and clone size, and D and trimming were worked out from the DNA. The sample lists approximately 31,000 clones; 85% to 90% were seen once. Sequenced material: peripheral blood. The receptor's source is a human donor with active COVID-19. The donor label of this sample is uncertain.

CDR3 sequence: CASRQQGWTQYF. CDR3 coding DNA: TGTGCCAGCAGGCAACAGGGGTGGACCCAGTACTTC. The chain is built from TRBV7-2 and TRBJ2-5; 7 nucleotides align to TRBD1. This CDR3 region has 12 residues. Germline CDR1 reads SGHTA; CDR2 reads FQGNSA. Unmatched junction bases numbered 5, after V lost 6 bases and J lost 7 bases.